Below, 11 T cell receptor beta chains from the same sample are listed, as sequenced in a study of shared clonotypes between healthy human individuals. Clones were sequenced by immunoSEQ multiplex PCR, and TCRdb holds only the in-frame ones, with some missing. The sample contains fewer than 3 million clones, 92% of which appear only once. Sequenced sample: naive CD4+ T cells from PBMCs. The subset here: CD45RA+ positively selected. The receptors originated from a man aged 18 to 29 in good health. Some clones in this sample may be carry-over from other donors' samples.

The chain couples TRBV5-1 to TRBJ2-7; no clear D. The ends were cut back, 1 base at V and 3 bases at J, with 14 bases in the middle. In germline, CDR1 is SGHRS, CDR2 YFSETQ. This CDR3 spans 15 amino acids. The chain's CDR3 is CASSLWVGEGYEQYF. In DNA, the CDR3 is TGCGCCAGCAGCTTGTGGGTAGGAGAAGGCTACGAGCAGTACTTC.

The CDR3 DNA reads TGCGCCAGCAGCACAGACAGGGTTTACGAGCAGTACTTC. It codes for CASSTDRVYEQYF. The V and J genes are TRBV5-1 and TRBJ2-7, with 7 bases aligning to TRBD1. Unmatched junction bases numbered 5, after V lost 4 bases and J lost 4 bases. Germline-derived CDR1 and CDR2 are SGHRS and YFSETQ. This CDR3 is 13 amino acids long.

In regard to this clone: Distinct nucleotide sequences in the sample also encode this CDR3. The chain joins TRBV28 to TRBJ1-5; D gene unclear. There are 12 residues in the CDR3. The germline V and J ends were trimmed by 5 bases and 5 bases, with 7 bases remaining between them. Germline V lookup: CDR1 MDHEN, CDR2 SYDVKM. CDR3 coding DNA: TGTGCCAGCAGTCCCCCCTATCAGCCCCAGCATTTT. Protein sequence: CASSPPYQPQHF.

The chain has TRBV28 and TRBJ1-1; a possible D gene is TRBD1 (5 bases). Per the germline V gene, CDR1 is MDHEN and CDR2 is SYDVKM. The germline V and J ends were trimmed by 5 bases and 4 bases, with 17 bases remaining between them. The CDR3 runs to 15 residues. CDR3 sequence: CASSPFPGVGTEAFF. The CDR3 DNA sequence: TGTGCCAGCAGTCCTTTCCCGGGGGTAGGCACTGAAGCTTTCTTT.

The gene calls are TRBV12-5 and TRBJ1-1, with D possibly TRBD1 on 5 matching bases. V shed 2 bases and J shed 5 bases, with 15 bases lying between them. Germline CDR1 LGHNT, CDR2 FRNRAP. CDR3 size: 15 residues. The CDR3 DNA reads TGTGCTAGTGGTTTGAGTGGGCAGGGACGAACTGAAGCTTTCTTT. As protein: CASGLSGQGRTEAFF. Full variable domain (remainder filled in from reference TRBV12-5 and TRBJ1-1): DARVTQTPRHKVTEMGQEVTMRCQPILGHNTVFWYRQTMMQGLELLAYFRNRAPLDDSGMPKDRFSAEMPDATLATLKIQPSEPRDSAVYFCASGLSGQGRTEAFFGQGTRLTVV.

The rearrangement joins TRBV2 to TRBJ2-2, with TRBD2 identical over 7 bases. V was pared by 7 bases and J by 3 bases, with 8 bases of the junction left unmatched. Looked up from germline, CDR1 is SNHLY and CDR2 is FYNNEI. The CDR3 has 15 amino acids. The CDR3 spells CASKRGRSDTGELFF. The CDR3 DNA follows: TGTGCCAGCAAACGCGGGAGATCGGACACCGGGGAGCTGTTTTTT.

The chain uses TRBV28 and TRBJ1-5; perhaps TRBD1 as D (6 bases). The CDR3 loop spans 17 amino acids. The germline V and J ends were trimmed by 4 bases and 0 bases, with 16 bases remaining between them. The germline gives CDR1 MDHEN, CDR2 SYDVKM. The DNA of the CDR3 is TGTGCCAGCAGTTCCCCAGGGGTTCATCTTAGCAATCAGCCCCAGCATTTT. Its translation: CASSSPGVHLSNQPQHF.

Of note for this clone: Mismatch with germline at one junction end may stem from a read error. This rearrangement joins TRBV10-3 to TRBJ1-1; D ambiguous. The CDR3 has 11 amino acids. From germline, CDR1 is ENHRY and CDR2 SYGVKD. The CDR3 protein is CAIRENSEAFF. DNA of the CDR3: TGTGCCATCAGGGAGAACAGTGAAGCTTTCTTT.

This rearrangement joins TRBV7-2 to TRBJ2-1; D is possibly TRBD1 or TRBD2 (6 bases each). Germline V CDR1 and CDR2: SGHTA, FQGNSA. The CDR3 sequence is 12 residues long. V was cut by 3 bases and J by 8 bases, with 8 bases left in between. The CDR3, as DNA: TGTGCCAGCAGCTTTCGGGGGCATGAGCAGTTCTTC. Amino acids: CASSFRGHEQFF.

The CDR3 DNA reads as TGTGCCAGCAGCCCCCGGGAGGGGGTAGCGGGAACTTATTACAATGAGCAGTTCTTC. Residues: CASSPREGVAGTYYNEQFF. The chain carries TRBV11-2 and TRBJ2-1; 8 positions match TRBD2. The CDR3 has 19 residues. Germline values: CDR1 SGHAT, CDR2 FQNNGV. Trimming removed 5 bases from V and 4 bases from J; junction bases left unmatched: 19.

The chain is built from TRBV27 and TRBJ2-7, with TRBD1 matching over 7 bases. The germline CDR1 and CDR2 sequences are MNHEY and SMNVEV (reference sequence). V gave up 4 bases and J gave up 6 bases; unmatched junction bases: 9. This CDR3 has 14 amino acids. CDR3 nucleotides: TGTGCCAGCAGTTCTCAACACGGGACAGCCGAGCAGTACTTC. This encodes CASSSQHGTAEQYF.